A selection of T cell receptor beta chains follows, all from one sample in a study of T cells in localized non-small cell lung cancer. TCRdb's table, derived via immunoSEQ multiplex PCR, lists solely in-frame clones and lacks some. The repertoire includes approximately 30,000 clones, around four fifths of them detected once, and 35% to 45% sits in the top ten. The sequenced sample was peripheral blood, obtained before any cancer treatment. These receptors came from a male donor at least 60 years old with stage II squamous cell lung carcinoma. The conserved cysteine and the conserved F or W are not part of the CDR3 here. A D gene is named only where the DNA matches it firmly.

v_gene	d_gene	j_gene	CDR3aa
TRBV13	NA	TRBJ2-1	ASSFRAANEQF
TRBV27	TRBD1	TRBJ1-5	ASSYNRGGDQPQH
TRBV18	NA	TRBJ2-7	ASSPGSVLQEQY
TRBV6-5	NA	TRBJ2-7	ASWGLADSYEQY
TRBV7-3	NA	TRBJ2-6	ASSLMGDSGANVLT
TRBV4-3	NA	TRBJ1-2	ASSQEGFRGGYT
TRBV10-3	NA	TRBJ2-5	AISEGRGGFETQY
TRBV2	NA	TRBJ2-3	ASSDALDDTQY
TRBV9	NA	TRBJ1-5	ASSVGQGYQPQH
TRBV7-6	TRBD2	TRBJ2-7	ASSLGASGTVYEQY
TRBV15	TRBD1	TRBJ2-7	ATSRVRQGALEQY
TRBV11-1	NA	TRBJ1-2	ASSSDRITRYT
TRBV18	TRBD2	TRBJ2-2	ASSPLPSGIWNTGELF
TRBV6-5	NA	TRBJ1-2	ASSYTSRAGDGYT
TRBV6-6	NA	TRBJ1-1	ASRTGTENTEAF
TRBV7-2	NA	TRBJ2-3	ASSLVALSSTDTQY
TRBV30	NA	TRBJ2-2	ALEIGGGLGTGELF